The 12 T cell receptor beta chains presented below share a single source sample, sequenced in a study of blood T cell repertoires in COVID-19 (dated by TCRdb to 2018 to 2020). The method was the immunoSEQ multiplex PCR assay. In its TCRdb copy, this immuneACCESS table keeps in-frame sequences only and misses some clones. Where compared with another copy, unresolved V genes explain less than half of these, and the others have no known cause. Present in this sample are 130,000 to 150,000 clones, 88% of which were seen just once. Of the sample, 2.3% is held by the ten largest clones. Sequencing input: peripheral blood. Receptors were obtained from a human donor in a cohort sampled during active COVID-19.

This clone came up a few times. J is TRBJ2-1 and V is TRBV2; possible D gene TRBD1, 5 bases. Trimming took off 6 bases at V and 5 bases at J, with 14 bases between the two ends. CDR3 length equals 14 residues. Germline values: CDR1 SNHLY, CDR2 FYNNEI. CDR3 sequence reads: CASRDQDTDNEQFF. As DNA, the CDR3 is TGTGCCAGCAGGGATCAGGACACCGACAATGAGCAGTTCTTC.

The V call is TRBV6-2 or TRBV6-3, the J call TRBJ1-2; TRBD1 matches 9 bases. Germline V gene sequence: CDR1 MNHEY, CDR2 SVGEGT. J gave up 5 bases and V 5 bases, and 6 bases lay outside the gene matches. The CDR3 is 14 residues long. Here the CDR3 DNA reads TGTGCCAGCAGTCGGACAGGGGTCGGGTATGGCTACACCTTC. Residues: CASSRTGVGYGYTF.

V gene TRBV30 combines with J gene TRBJ2-7, with 10 bases identical to TRBD2. V dropped 5 bases and J dropped 3; count of bases not matched to a gene: 7. The length of the CDR3 is 14 residues. Germline V gene data show CDR1 as GTSNPN and CDR2 as SVGIG (reference sequence). The CDR3 spells CAWSGLAVFYEQYF. The CDR3 DNA reads TGTGCCTGGTCAGGACTAGCGGTCTTCTACGAGCAGTACTTC.

The gene calls are TRBV5-1 and TRBJ1-6; 12 positions match TRBD1. The V segment lost 4 bases and the J segment 9 bases; nucleotides outside the gene matches: 5. The CDR3 spans 15 residues. Per the germline V gene, CDR1 is SGHRS and CDR2 is YFSETQ. In nucleotides, the CDR3 is TGCGCCAGCAGCGAGGGACAGGGGGCGAGTTCACCCCTCCACTTT. Its translation is CASSEGQGASSPLHF.

V gene TRBV7-2 combines with J gene TRBJ1-3; the D gene is possibly TRBD1 (5 bases). Germline V gives CDR1 SGHTA, CDR2 FQGNSA. The CDR3 spans 14 residues. V was pared by 0 bases and J by 2 bases, with 5 bases between. CDR3 coding DNA: TGTGCCAGCAGCTTAGCCAGGGCTGGAAACACCATATATTTT. Protein: CASSLARAGNTIYF.

The V gene is TRBV6-5, the J gene TRBJ1-2, with D tentatively TRBD1 (6 bases). CDR3 length: 14 residues. Germline V lookup: CDR1 MNHEY, CDR2 SVGAGI. V was shortened by 0 bases and J by 5 bases, with 10 bases between the two germline ends. The CDR3 here is CASSYSGQGYGYTF. For the CDR3, the DNA is TGTGCCAGCAGTTACTCAGGGCAGGGGTATGGCTACACCTTC.

V and J are TRBV30 and TRBJ1-4; D is unresolved. V lost 0 bases, J lost 7 bases, and 6 bases lay in between. CDR1 GTSNPN and CDR2 SVGIG come from the germline V gene (reference sequence). The CDR3 is 12 amino acids. CDR3 loop: CAWSVLLEKLFF. The DNA of the CDR3 is TGTGCCTGGAGTGTCCTCCTTGAAAAACTGTTTTTT.

The chain carries TRBV7-8 and TRBJ1-5, with D possibly TRBD1 on 6 matching bases. CDR1 is SGHVS, CDR2 FQNEAQ, per germline. V lost 3 bases and J lost 7, with 13 bases in between. The CDR3 is 14 residues long. The CDR3 region is CASSFTGTSQPQHF. The CDR3 coding sequence is TGTGCCAGCAGCTTTACAGGGACGTCCCAGCCCCAGCATTTT.

The genes are TRBV11-2 and TRBJ2-5, with a weak D call TRBD1 (6 bases). Germline CDR1 is SGHAT and CDR2 is FQNNGV. V was pared by 1 base and J by 6 bases, with 18 bases between. The CDR3 consists of 16 residues. The CDR3 DNA follows: TGTGCCAGCAGCTTAGTAGTGGTAGGGCAGGGGCAGACCCAGTACTTC. This translates into CASSLVVVGQGQTQYF. Full variable domain (outside the CDR3, taken from reference TRBV11-2 and TRBJ2-5): EAGVAQSPRYKIIEKRQSVAFWCNPISGHATLYWYQQILGQGPKLLIQFQNNGVVDDSQLPKDRFSAERLKGVDSTLKIQPAKLEDSAVYLCASSLVVVGQGQTQYFGPGTRLLVL.

The rearrangement joins TRBV15 to TRBJ2-7, with D perhaps matching TRBD1 (5 bases). V shed 0 bases and J shed 0 bases, with 9 bases lying between them. The CDR3 is made up of 15 amino acids. Germline-derived CDR1 and CDR2 are LNHNV and YYDKDF (reference sequence). CDR3 DNA: TGTGCCACCAGCAGAGATCAGCAGGGCTCCTACGAGCAGTACTTC. Translated, it gives CATSRDQQGSYEQYF.

This chain connects TRBV15 to TRBJ2-3; 8 bases fit TRBD2. Germline-derived CDR1 and CDR2 are LNHNV and YYDKDF (reference sequence). The CDR3 has 18 amino acids. V trimming: 0 bases; J trimming: 8 bases; junction bases outside the gene matches: 16. CDR3 in DNA: TGTGCCACCAGCAGAGATAATAGCGGGATTGGTGCGTTGGGTACGCAGTATTTT. Amino acids: CATSRDNSGIGALGTQYF.

The V and J genes are TRBV4-3 and TRBJ1-5, with 10 bases identical to TRBD1. Looked up from germline, CDR1 is LGHNA and CDR2 is YSLEER. The CDR3 is 17 residues long. The J segment lost 6 bases and the V segment lost 4 bases, leaving 12 bases of the junction unmatched. Here the CDR3 reads CASSRTLSTGGLQPQHF. The DNA of the CDR3 is TGCGCCAGCAGCCGGACCCTTTCGACAGGGGGCCTTCAGCCCCAGCATTTT.